This T cell receptor (beta chain) was identified in a study of blood T cell repertoires in COVID-19. Study summary: The United States, Italy and Spain provided the acute and convalescent COVID-19 samples. Sources were T cells, B-cell-depleted T cells, or PBMCs; the material itself was cDNA or gDNA.

This CDR3 has 14 residues. V lost 10 bases, J lost 4 bases, and 19 bases lay in between. Germline V lookup: CDR1 MNHEY, CDR2 SVGAGI. Under the authors' procedure: Reference gene primer amplification yielded estimated nucleated cell counts. Repertoires were generated with immunoSEQ multiplex PCR, while TCRdb's copy carries only in-frame clones and drops some. V, J and clone size were drawn from that table, and D and trimming were deduced from the DNA. The sample lists 200,000 to 300,000 clones, about 83% seen once, with 5.5% in the top ten. This chain connects TRBV6-5 to TRBJ1-2; no definite D call. Input material: peripheral blood. This TCR derives from a human donor in a cohort sampled during active COVID-19. CDR3 residues: CATRLAGYFYGYTF. The CDR3 DNA sequence: TGTGCCACCCGCCTTGCGGGATACTTCTATGGCTACACCTTC.